The clone carrying this T cell receptor beta chain has a single count. The antigen is unknown. CDR3 length: 16 residues. The V segment lost 4 bases and the J segment 2 bases; nucleotides outside the gene matches: 4. Per the germline V gene, CDR1 is SGHDT and CDR2 is YYEEEE. This entry is derived from a study of cytomegalovirus exposure and HLA in healthy donors. Study background: Earlier findings included nearly 120 million unique TCR beta sequences obtained from about 179 million T cells. Study-wide results and limits: A later analysis, which compared TCR beta chains of equal frequency, found the HLA-associated ones more clonally expanded. An assumption of roughly uniform sequencing depth across donors underlay the presence/absence analyses.

Amplification used 60 Vbeta primers and 13 Jbeta primers. The table came from immunoSEQ multiplex PCR; TCRdb's copy has only in-frame clones and leaves some out. This sample has some 99,000 clones, with under 80% found just once. Sequencing was done on a sample of PBMCs. The sequence came from a man aged 35-49 years in good health and CMV-seronegative. The V and J genes are TRBV5-6 and TRBJ2-1; 12 bases agree with TRBD2. The DNA of the CDR3 is TGTGCCAGCAGCCTTCTAGCGGGAGGGACCTACAATGAGCAGTTCTTC. Residues: CASSLLAGGTYNEQFF.